This T cell receptor (beta chain) was recorded in a study of PD-L1 blockade in urothelial cancer. Time point reported: pretreatment peripheral blood. The V and J ends lost 8 bases and 1 base respectively, with 11 bases between them. This CDR3 has 13 residues. From germline, CDR1 is MNHEY and CDR2 SVGAGI. Method: immunoSEQ multiplex PCR; TCRdb's copy keeps in-frame clones and lacks some. Seen here are nearly 35,000 clones, nearly 85% observed once, and the top ten hold 15% to 17%. The sequencing here drew on PBMCs, taken around atezolizumab (anti-PD-L1) treatment. The J gene is TRBJ1-1, the V gene TRBV6-5; D is ambiguous. The source is a man aged 60-69 years with urothelial cancer. The CDR3: CASGRQKNTEAFF. DNA for the CDR3: TGTGCCAGCGGGAGGCAGAAGAACACTGAAGCTTTCTTT.